This T cell receptor beta chain was documented in a study of blood T cell repertoires in COVID-19. Study overall: Material from acute and convalescent COVID-19 was sourced from the United States, Italy and Spain. The analysed material was cDNA or gDNA that came from T cells, B-cell-depleted T cells, or PBMCs.

The ends were cut back, 2 bases at V and 4 bases at J, with 18 bases in the middle. Looked up from germline, CDR1 is SQVTM and CDR2 is ANQGSEA. The CDR3 length is 16 residues. Original handling: Researchers report that nucleated cell counts were estimated from reference gene primer amplification. Here immunoSEQ multiplex PCR was the method, and the copy in TCRdb shows in-frame clones only, minus some. The D gene and trimming were derived from the DNA, and the V and J assignments and clone size from that table. This sample has 45,000 to 55,000 clones, with 60% to 85% found just once. The V and J genes are TRBV29-1 and TRBJ2-1; D is possibly TRBD2 (5 bases). The TCR sequence derives from a human donor with active or convalescent COVID-19. The donor label of this sample is uncertain. Sample: peripheral blood. CDR3 residues: CSVESGVAGVYNEQFF. The CDR3 nucleotides read TGCAGCGTTGAAAGCGGAGTGGCGGGCGTATACAATGAGCAGTTCTTC.